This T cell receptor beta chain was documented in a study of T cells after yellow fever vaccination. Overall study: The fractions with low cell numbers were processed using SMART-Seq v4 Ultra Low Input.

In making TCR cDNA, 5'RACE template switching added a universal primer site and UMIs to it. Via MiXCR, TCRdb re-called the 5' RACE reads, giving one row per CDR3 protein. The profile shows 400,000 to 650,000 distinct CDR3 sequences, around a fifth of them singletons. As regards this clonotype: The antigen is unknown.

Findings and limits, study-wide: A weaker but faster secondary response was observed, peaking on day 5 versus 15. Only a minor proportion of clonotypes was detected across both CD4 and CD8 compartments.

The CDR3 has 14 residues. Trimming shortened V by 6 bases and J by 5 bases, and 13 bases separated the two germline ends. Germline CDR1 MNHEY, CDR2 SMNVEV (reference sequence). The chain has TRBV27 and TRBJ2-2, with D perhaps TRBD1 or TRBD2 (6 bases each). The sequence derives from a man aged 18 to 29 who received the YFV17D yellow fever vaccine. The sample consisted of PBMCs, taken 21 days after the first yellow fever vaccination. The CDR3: CASSQGTWTGELFF. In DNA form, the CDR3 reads TGTGCCAGCAGCCAGGGGACTTGGACCGGGGAGCTGTTTTTT.